This entry is about one T cell receptor beta chain. This record comes from a study of CD8 T cells in Susac syndrome. The authors reverse transcribed roughly 0.5 to 1 ug RNA with random hexamers. Each CDR3 protein is one row after TCRdb ran MiXCR on the immunoSEQ multiplex PCR reads. The table lists about 150,000 distinct CDR3 sequences, around 95% of them singletons. Per the germline V gene, CDR1 is GTSNPN and CDR2 is SVGIG (reference sequence). Trimming removed 4 bases from V and 4 bases from J; junction bases left unmatched: 12. The CDR3 loop spans 15 amino acids. CD8+ and CD4+ T cells circulating in blood were sequenced for TCR beta. Negative isolation yielded CD8+ and CD4+ T cells; FACS enriched TEMRA cells.

This TCR was sampled from a human donor with multiple sclerosis. This chain connects TRBV30 to TRBJ1-2; 7 bases match TRBD1. The sample comprised CD8+ T cells from PBMCs. CDR3 sequence: CAWTVGDRFPYGYTF. The CDR3, as DNA: TGTGCCTGGACCGTAGGGGACAGATTCCCCTATGGCTACACCTTC.